This T cell receptor beta chain originates from a study of regulatory T cells in long-lasting Graves disease. Study-level results: Persistent patients shared more public clonotypes (under 3,000) than newly diagnosed patients (about 1,000). Among samples with persistent disease, TRBV28, TRBJ1-2 and TRBJ2-5 were favored.

Arm-PCR of CDR3 regions with iRepertoire HTBI primers generated TCR beta libraries. TCRdb fed the multiplex PCR reads into MiXCR, producing one record per CDR3 protein. The sample yields about 400,000 distinct CDR3 sequences, roughly 16% seen once. This clonotype was seen repeatedly, ten times or more. Its antigen remains unidentified. Time point here: newly diagnosed GD, antithyroid drugs for less than 3 months. From PBMCs, RNA was extracted and then used to make the TCR library. Investigators report Graves' disease was diagnosed under American Thyroid Association guidelines. It was an endocrinology department in Xi'an, China, that provided the patients. Trimming shortened V by 2 bases and J by 5 bases, and 7 bases separated the two germline ends. The germline CDR1 and CDR2 sequences are SEHNR and FQNEAQ (reference sequence). The CDR3 is made up of 14 amino acids.

This receptor was identified in a female donor with Graves disease. The chain has TRBV7-9 and TRBJ1-6; D is uncertain. The sample was peripheral blood mononuclear cells (PBMCs), taken at new diagnosis, from a patient treated with antithyroid drugs. The CDR3 sequence: CASSLQFNNSPLHF. The CDR3 DNA reads TGTGCCAGCAGCTTACAGTTTAATAATTCACCCCTCCACTTT. Drawing the rest from reference TRBV7-9 and TRBJ1-6, the complete variable domain is DTGVSQNPRHKITKRGQNVTFRCDPISEHNRLYWYRQTLGQGPEFLTYFQNEAQLEKSRLLSDRFSAERPKGSFSTLEIQRTEQGDSAMYLCASSLQFNNSPLHFGNGTRLTVT.